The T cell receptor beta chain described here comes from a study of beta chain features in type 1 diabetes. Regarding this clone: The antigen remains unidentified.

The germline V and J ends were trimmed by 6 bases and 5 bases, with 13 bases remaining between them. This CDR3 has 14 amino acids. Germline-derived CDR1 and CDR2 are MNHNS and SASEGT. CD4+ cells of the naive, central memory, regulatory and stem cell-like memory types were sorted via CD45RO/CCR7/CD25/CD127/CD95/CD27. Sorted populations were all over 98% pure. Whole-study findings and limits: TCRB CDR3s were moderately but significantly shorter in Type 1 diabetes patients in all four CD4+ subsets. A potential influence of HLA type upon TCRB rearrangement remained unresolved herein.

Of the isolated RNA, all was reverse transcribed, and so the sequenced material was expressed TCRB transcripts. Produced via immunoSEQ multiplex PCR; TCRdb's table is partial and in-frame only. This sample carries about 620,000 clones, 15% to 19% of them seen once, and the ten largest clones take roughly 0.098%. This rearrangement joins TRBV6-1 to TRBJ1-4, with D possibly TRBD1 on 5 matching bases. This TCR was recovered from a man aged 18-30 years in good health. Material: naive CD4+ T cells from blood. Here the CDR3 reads CASSYDRTNEKLFF. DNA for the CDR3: TGTGCCAGCAGCTACGACAGAACGAATGAAAAACTGTTTTTT.